The clone carrying this T cell receptor beta chain has only a few counts. CDR3 length: 14 residues. Per the germline V gene, CDR1 is LGHNA and CDR2 is YSLEER. V was pared by 3 bases and J by 7 bases, with 13 bases between. This record belongs to a study of beta chain features in type 1 diabetes. The study reverse transcribed the entire isolated RNA, so it sequenced expressed TCRB transcripts. Sequencing was performed with immunoSEQ multiplex PCR; in TCRdb, only in-frame clones are kept and a portion is missing. The repertoire holds roughly 500,000 clones, with approximately 10% as singletons. The origin of this receptor is a woman under 30 in good health. The sample comprised naive CD4+ T cells from blood. The chain is built from TRBV4-3 and TRBJ2-1; D unresolved. The CDR3 reads CASSQDRRGNEQFF. The CDR3 DNA reads as TGCGCCAGCAGCCAGGACCGCCGTGGGAATGAGCAGTTCTTC.